These 23 T cell receptor beta chains share one sample of origin, sequenced in a study of cytomegalovirus exposure and HLA in healthy donors. Amplification used 60 Vbeta primers and 13 Jbeta primers. Some clones are missing from TCRdb's copy, which holds only in-frame ones; the method was immunoSEQ multiplex PCR. The table shows about 170,000 clones, with 70% to 90% occurring only once. The sample taken for sequencing was PBMCs. The receptors here all came from a woman under 30 in good health and CMV-seronegative.

This clone has more than one count but fewer than ten. The chain has TRBV5-1 and TRBJ2-7; unclear D gene. This CDR3 has 11 amino acids. The germline V gene encodes CDR1 SGHRS and CDR2 YFSETQ. V was shortened by 3 bases and J by 2 bases, with 3 bases between the two germline ends. The CDR3 spells CASSSTYEQYF. The CDR3, as DNA: TGCGCCAGCAGCTCCACCTACGAGCAGTACTTC.

The gene calls are TRBV30 and TRBJ2-7, with D maybe TRBD1 (5 bases). The CDR3 extends over 14 amino acids. Germline lookup yields CDR1 GTSNPN and CDR2 SVGIG (reference sequence). The germline V and J ends were trimmed by 5 bases and 6 bases, with 20 bases remaining between them. CDR3 DNA sequence: TGTGCCTGGGAGTCAGGACAAGGGTTGACCGAGCAGTACTTC. It is translated as CAWESGQGLTEQYF.

The chain has TRBV1 and TRBJ1-5; the table assigns TRBD1, which was not confirmed against the DNA. TRBV1 is designated a pseudogene. The CDR3 has 17 residues. Written as DNA, the CDR3 is TGCACCAGCAGCCATTTCCTAGACAGGGTGATGGCTCAGCCCCAGCATTTT. Amino acids: CTSSHFLDRVMAQPQHF.

The chain couples TRBV6-4 to TRBJ1-4; D might be TRBD1 (5 bases). V lost 3 bases and J 6 bases, leaving 23 bases between the germline ends. The CDR3 covers 18 residues. Germline lookup yields CDR1 MRHNA and CDR2 SNTAGT. For the CDR3, the DNA is TGTGCCAGCAGTGAGGGGGGTTCTGTCCCCAAAGGAGATGAAAAACTGTTTTTT. This codes for CASSEGGSVPKGDEKLFF.

The table lists this clone with a few counts. This chain joins TRBV7-2 and TRBJ1-1; possible D gene TRBD1, 6 bases. The ends were cut back, 5 bases at V and 7 bases at J, with 14 bases in the middle. Germline V gene lookup returns CDR1 SGHTA and CDR2 FQGNSA. The CDR3 runs to 13 residues. The CDR3 nucleotides read TGTGCCAGCAGCGGATACAGGGCGCTTGAAGCTTTCTTT. Residues: CASSGYRALEAFF.

This clone appeared a single time. The chain recombines TRBV28 with TRBJ2-5, with D possibly matching TRBD1 (6 bases). CDR1 MDHEN and CDR2 SYDVKM come from the germline V gene. The V end lost 2 bases, the J end lost 0 bases, and 10 bases lay between the germline ends. This CDR3 comprises 15 residues. CDR3 protein: CASSLAGAYQETQYF. CDR3 nucleotide sequence: TGTGCCAGCAGTTTAGCAGGGGCCTACCAAGAGACCCAGTACTTC.

The genes are TRBV28 and TRBJ1-2, with a tentative D call TRBD1 (5 bases). V dropped 3 bases and J dropped 4 bases, with 9 bases sitting between them. CDR1 and CDR2 (germline): MDHEN, SYDVKM. The CDR3 consists of 13 residues. The CDR3 region has the DNA TGTGCCAGCAGTTTCGACAGCCTCTATGGCTACACCTTC. This sequence encodes CASSFDSLYGYTF.

The V and J genes are TRBV28 and TRBJ2-7, with TRBD2 matching over 14 bases. CDR1 is MDHEN, CDR2 SYDVKM, per germline. The CDR3 extends over 15 amino acids. V was pared by 6 bases and J by 13 bases, with 14 bases of the junction left unmatched. The CDR3 sequence is CASSSGLAGVRFLYF. The CDR3 DNA reads TGTGCCAGCAGCTCGGGACTAGCGGGAGTAAGATTCCTATACTTC.

The CDR3 DNA is TGTGCCAGCAGTTACTCGAGGCTAGAAGGCAATTACGAGCAGTACTTC. Protein: CASSYSRLEGNYEQYF. The V and J genes are TRBV6-6 and TRBJ2-7, with D unclear. Trimming left V 0 bases short and J 4 bases short, with 16 bases between. Germline CDR1 and CDR2: MNHNY and SVGAGI (reference sequence). The CDR3 extends over 16 amino acids.

This chain joins TRBV6-5 and TRBJ2-1; tentative D call: TRBD2 (6 bases). Deletions cut 6 bases from V and 6 bases from J, with 15 bases between. Germline CDR1 reads MNHEY; CDR2 reads SVGAGI. This CDR3 is 14 amino acids long. As DNA, the CDR3 is TGTGCCAGCAGAGGAGTTTCCGGGAGCAATGAGCAGTTCTTC. Residues: CASRGVSGSNEQFF.

In its sample, this clone was seen a few times. The chain has TRBV6-5 and TRBJ1-1; D is unclear. The germline gives CDR1 MNHEY, CDR2 SVGAGI. The V gene lost 5 bases and the J gene lost 2 bases, with 15 bases spanning the gap. This CDR3 has 15 amino acids. CDR3 amino acids: CASSRRRGINTEAFF. The CDR3 DNA is TGTGCCAGCAGTAGGCGCCGGGGAATTAACACTGAAGCTTTCTTT.

This clone has just one count. In the same sample, other DNA sequences code for this CDR3. The genes are TRBV5-1 and TRBJ2-3; 12 bases align to TRBD2. With V trimmed by 0 bases and J by 1 base, 3 bases remained unmatched. Germline assignment: CDR1 SGHRS and CDR2 YFSETQ. The CDR3 sequence is 17 residues long. The CDR3 nucleotides read TGCGCCAGCAGCTTGGTTCCTAGCGGGAGGGGCACAGATACGCAGTATTTT. Protein product: CASSLVPSGRGTDTQYF.

The chain recombines TRBV19 with TRBJ2-7, with 9 positions matching TRBD1. The germline gives CDR1 LNHDA, CDR2 SQIVND (reference sequence). The CDR3 runs to 14 residues. The J segment lost 3 bases and the V segment lost 1 base, leaving 1 base of the junction unmatched. In DNA, the CDR3 is TGTGCCAGTAGTATAGGGACAGGGGACTACGAGCAGTACTTC. It encodes CASSIGTGDYEQYF.

V gene TRBV2 combines with J gene TRBJ2-5; D is possibly TRBD1 (5 bases). The better agreement between TRBJ2-7 and the DNA end casts doubt on the J call. The CDR3 is 13 amino acids. CDR1 and CDR2 from the germline V gene are SNHLY and FYNNEI. The CDR3: CASSLQDYYEQYF. The CDR3 DNA reads as TGTGCCAGCAGTCTACAGGATTACTACGAGCAGTACTTC.

The V gene is TRBV28, the J gene TRBJ2-3, with D perhaps matching TRBD1 (5 bases). Trimming pared 1 base from V and 0 bases from J, leaving 11 bases between. This CDR3 region has 16 residues. Germline values: CDR1 MDHEN, CDR2 SYDVKM. CDR3 amino acids: CASSLFAGLSTDTQYF. CDR3 DNA sequence: TGTGCCAGCAGTTTATTTGCAGGGCTCAGCACAGATACGCAGTATTTT. The variable domain in full, completed from reference TRBV28 and TRBJ2-3, reads DVKVTQSSRYLVKRTGEKVFLECVQDMDHENMFWYRQDPGLGLRLIYFSYDVKMKEKGDIPEGYSVSREKKERFSLILESASTNQTSMYLCASSLFAGLSTDTQYFGPGTRLTVL.

V gene TRBV4-3 combines with J gene TRBJ2-1, with 9 bases matching TRBD1. The CDR3 consists of 17 residues. The germline gives CDR1 LGHNA, CDR2 YSLEER. J was trimmed by 6 bases and V by 2 bases; bases with no gene match: 11. CDR3 protein: CASSQSQGAVGGNEQFF. The CDR3 DNA is TGCGCCAGCAGCCAATCACAGGGGGCGGTGGGTGGCAATGAGCAGTTCTTC.

The chain recombines TRBV6-8 with TRBJ2-7; 7 bases agree with TRBD1. CDR1 is MNHGY, CDR2 SAAAGT, per germline. V shed 3 bases, J shed 0 bases, and the junction held 23 bases outside the gene matches. The CDR3 loop spans 21 amino acids. CDR3 nucleotides: TGTGCCAGCAGTTATCCTCACCCGAACAGGGGCCTCGGAAGTCTCTCCTACGAGCAGTACTTC. This encodes CASSYPHPNRGLGSLSYEQYF.

The V gene is TRBV5-1, the J gene TRBJ2-7; 7 nucleotides agree with TRBD1. Germline values: CDR1 SGHRS, CDR2 YFSETQ. The trim removed 3 bases at V and 2 bases at J, leaving 5 bases unmatched. This CDR3 has 14 amino acids. CDR3 sequence: CASSSYRGTYEQYF. In nucleotides, the CDR3 is TGCGCCAGCAGCTCGTACAGGGGAACCTACGAGCAGTACTTC.

The chain uses TRBV19 and TRBJ1-4; D may be TRBD1 (5 bases). The CDR3 runs to 16 residues. Per the germline V gene, CDR1 is LNHDA and CDR2 is SQIVND (reference sequence). V shed 4 bases and J shed 1 base, with 13 bases lying between them. The CDR3 reads CASSTPGYGTNEKLFF. The CDR3 DNA is TGTGCCAGTAGTACGCCAGGGTACGGAACTAATGAAAAACTGTTTTTT.

The chain carries TRBV7-2 and TRBJ2-3; TRBD2 might be the D (5 bases). The CDR3 has 13 amino acids. The V end lost 8 bases, the J end lost 6 bases, and 15 bases lay between the germline ends. The germline V gene encodes CDR1 SGHTA and CDR2 FQGNSA. The CDR3 spells CASRRTGEDTQYF. The CDR3 coding sequence is TGTGCCAGCCGGAGGACGGGCGAGGATACGCAGTATTTT.

V is TRBV6-6 and J is TRBJ2-5; TRBD1 is a possible D gene (5 bases). The CDR3 is made up of 12 amino acids. Trimming removed 11 bases at V and 6 bases at J, with 16 bases between. From germline, CDR1 is MNHNY and CDR2 SVGAGI (reference sequence). CDR3 in amino acids: CAAPGTGKTQYF. The CDR3 DNA is TGTGCCGCCCCCGGAACAGGCAAGACCCAGTACTTC.

This sequence joins TRBV5-4 and TRBJ1-2, with no clear D. Germline CDR1 is SGHNT and CDR2 is YYREEE (reference sequence). The CDR3 runs to 13 residues. V was clipped by 3 bases and J by 5 bases, with 11 bases between them. The CDR3 DNA follows: TGTGCCAGCAGCTCCGGGTCCAATTATGGCTACACCTTC. Its protein is CASSSGSNYGYTF.

The gene calls are TRBV9 and TRBJ1-3, with D uncertain. The CDR3 is 16 residues long. Germline CDR1 SGDLS, CDR2 YYNGEE. V was trimmed by 4 bases and J by 3 bases, leaving 17 bases between them. The CDR3 region is CASSNGVRISGNTIYF. As DNA, the CDR3 is TGTGCCAGCAGCAATGGAGTGCGGATAAGTGGAAACACCATATATTTT.